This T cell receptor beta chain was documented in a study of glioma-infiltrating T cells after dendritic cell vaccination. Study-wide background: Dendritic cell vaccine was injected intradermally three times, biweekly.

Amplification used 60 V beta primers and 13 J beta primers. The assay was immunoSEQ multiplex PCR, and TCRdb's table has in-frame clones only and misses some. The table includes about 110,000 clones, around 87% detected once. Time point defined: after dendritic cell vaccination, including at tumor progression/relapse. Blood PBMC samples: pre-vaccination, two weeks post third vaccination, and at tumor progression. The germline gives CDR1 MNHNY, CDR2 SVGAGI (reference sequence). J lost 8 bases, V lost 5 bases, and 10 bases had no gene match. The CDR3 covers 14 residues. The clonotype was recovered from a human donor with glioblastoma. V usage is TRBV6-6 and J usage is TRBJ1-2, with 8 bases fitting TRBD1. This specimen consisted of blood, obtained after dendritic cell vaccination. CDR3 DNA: TGTGCCAGCAGTGGGGAGCAGGGGGCGGAGGGCTACACCTTC. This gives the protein CASSGEQGAEGYTF.